The 3 T cell receptor beta chains presented below share a single source sample, sequenced in a study of memory CD4+ T cells and cytomegalovirus serostatus. The sort gate was single viable CD3+CD4+CD8-CD45RO+ cells for memory CD4+ T cells. Libraries were prepared by immunoSEQ multiplex PCR; TCRdb keeps only in-frame clonotypes and omits some of them. The repertoire consists of around 25,000 clones, with 70% to 85% occurring once and the leading ten covering 1%. Sequenced sample: memory CD4+ T cells from blood. The receptor source for this set is an adult in good health and CMV-seronegative.

CDR3 DNA sequence: TGTGCCTGGAGAGGGGGGGAGGTGGGCTACACCTTC. It codes for CAWRGGEVGYTF. V is TRBV30 and J is TRBJ1-2; a weak D match, TRBD1 (6 bases). Trimming shortened V by 3 bases and J by 8 bases, and 13 bases separated the two germline ends. CDR1 and CDR2 from the germline V gene are GTSNPN and SVGIG (reference sequence). The CDR3 sequence is 12 residues long.

V usage is TRBV19 and J usage is TRBJ1-1, with D maybe TRBD1 (6 bases). The CDR3 is 16 residues long. Germline CDR1 LNHDA, CDR2 SQIVND (reference sequence). Trimming cost V 10 bases and J 4 bases, with 25 bases left between them. CDR3 sequence (DNA): TGTGCCACTCTGGGGACATTCGGTTTAACTGGCACTGAAGCTTTCTTT. Encoded protein: CATLGTFGLTGTEAFF.

The chain employs TRBV19 and TRBJ1-3, with D hard to call. Germline CDR1 is LNHDA and CDR2 is SQIVND (reference sequence). The V end was cut by 3 bases, the J end by 0 bases, with 9 bases between. The CDR3 is 15 residues long. For the CDR3, the DNA is TGTGCCAGTAGTATTATCCAGAGCTCTGGAAACACCATATATTTT. Its translation: CASSIIQSSGNTIYF.